This section outlines one T cell receptor beta chain sequence together with its context. As processed by the authors: Amplification with reference gene primers provided the estimates of nucleated cell counts. Data came from immunoSEQ multiplex PCR; TCRdb stores just in-frame clones and leaves some out. That table is the source of V, J and clone size, and D and trimming were worked out from the DNA. The sample has around 95,000 clones; about nine tenths are singletons. The data stem from a study of blood T cell repertoires in COVID-19. In the study overall: Italy, Spain and the United States were the sources of the convalescent and acute COVID-19 samples.

Germline V gives CDR1 WNHNN, CDR2 SYGVQD (reference sequence). There are 12 residues in the CDR3. This chain uses TRBV10-1 with TRBJ1-2; TRBD1 aligns across 7 bases. The receptor was derived from a man aged 50 or older with active COVID-19. Sequences were obtained from peripheral blood. CDR3 loop: CGRQGSNYGYTF. The CDR3 coding sequence is TGCGGCAGACAGGGCTCTAACTATGGCTACACCTTC.